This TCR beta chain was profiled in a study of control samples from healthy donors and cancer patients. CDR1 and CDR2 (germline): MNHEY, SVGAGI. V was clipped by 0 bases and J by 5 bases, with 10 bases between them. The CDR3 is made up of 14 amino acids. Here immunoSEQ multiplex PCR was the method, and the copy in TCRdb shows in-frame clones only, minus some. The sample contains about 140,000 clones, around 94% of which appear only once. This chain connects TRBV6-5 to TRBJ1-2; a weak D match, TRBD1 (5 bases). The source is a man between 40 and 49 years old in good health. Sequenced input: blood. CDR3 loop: CASSYSWGGYGYTF. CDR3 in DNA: TGTGCCAGCAGTTACTCGTGGGGGGGGTATGGCTACACCTTC.